This is a list of T cell receptor beta chains from one sample in a study of cytomegalovirus exposure and HLA in healthy donors. The repertoire was sequenced with immunoSEQ multiplex PCR; TCRdb's copy has only in-frame clones and lacks some. The sample contains 90,000 to 100,000 clones, about 90% of which appear only once. Sequencing was done on a sample of PBMCs. The receptors shown here come from a man aged 18 to 30 in good health and CMV-seropositive. The CDR3 runs from the conserved cysteine through the conserved F or W. Fields, in order: V gene, J gene, D gene, clone size, CDR3 protein, CDR3 DNA. The D gene is left open where the match is weak. Clone size is stated in some rows and not others, as once, few, many or a class when expanded.

TRBV19	TRBJ1-5	TRBD1	NA	CASRDGTGYGNQPQHF	TGTGCCAGTAGGGACGGGACAGGGTACGGCAATCAGCCCCAGCATTTT
TRBV7-2	TRBJ2-7	NA	NA	CASSLDRSSYEQYF	TGTGCCAGCAGCTTAGACAGGAGCTCCTACGAGCAGTACTTC
TRBV4-2	TRBJ2-1	TRBD1	once	CASSQTGGTYNEQFF	TGTGCCAGCAGCCAAACAGGGGGGACCTACAATGAGCAGTTCTTC
TRBV7-2	TRBJ2-2	TRBD2	NA	CASTETSGGAAGELFF	TGTGCCAGCACCGAGACTAGCGGGGGGGCTGCCGGGGAGCTGTTTTTT
TRBV9	TRBJ1-1	NA	NA	CASSVAGLDTEAFF	TGTGCCAGCAGCGTAGCAGGTTTGGACACTGAAGCTTTCTTT
TRBV6-1	TRBJ2-7	NA	NA	CASSDQDILEQYF	TGTGCCAGCAGTGACCAGGACATCCTCGAGCAGTACTTC
TRBV28	TRBJ2-2	TRBD2	NA	CASSLSSPSGALTSTGELFF	TGTGCCAGCAGTTTATCTTCCCCTAGCGGGGCCCTAACTTCCACCGGGGAGCTGTTTTTT
TRBV21-1	TRBJ1-6	NA	NA	CASSKETTGHYSPLHF	TGTGCCAGCAGCAAAGAAACGACGGGACACTATTCACCCCTCCACTTT
TRBV5-4	TRBJ1-2	TRBD1	few	CASSFRTGVNYGYTF	TGTGCCAGCAGCTTCCGGACAGGGGTGAACTATGGCTACACCTTC
TRBV28	TRBJ2-7	NA	NA	CASSSPGTLSFYEQYF	TGTGCCAGCAGTTCACCCGGGACACTCTCTTTCTACGAGCAGTACTTC
TRBV6-5	TRBJ1-2	NA	NA	CASKRGFGSYTF	TGTGCCAGCAAGAGGGGGTTTGGGAGCTACACCTTC
TRBV10-3	TRBJ2-1	NA	NA	CAISRSVSYNEQFF	TGTGCCATCAGCCGTAGCGTTTCCTACAATGAGCAGTTCTTC
TRBV12-5	TRBJ2-1	NA	NA	CASRAGNNEQFF	TGTGCTAGTAGGGCGGGGAACAATGAGCAGTTCTTC
TRBV6-9	TRBJ1-5	NA	NA	CASSLEQGWGF	TGTGCCAGCAGTTTAGAGCAGGGTTGGGGTTTT
TRBV18	TRBJ2-2	NA	NA	CASSPAGQQGTGELFF	TGTGCCAGCTCACCGGCGGGACAGCAGGGCACCGGGGAGCTGTTTTTT
TRBV5-5	TRBJ1-3	NA	NA	CASSRTVSGNTIYF	TGTGCCAGCAGCCGGACAGTCTCTGGAAACACCATATATTTT
TRBV19	TRBJ2-1	TRBD1	NA	CASSIDRQGANEQFF	TGTGCCAGTAGTATAGATAGGCAGGGGGCAAATGAGCAGTTCTTC
TRBV27	TRBJ1-1	NA	NA	CASSLAANTEAFF	TGTGCCAGCAGTTTGGCGGCAAACACTGAAGCTTTCTTT
TRBV27	TRBJ2-3	NA	few	CASSPQSADSSTDTQYF	TGTGCCAGCAGTCCCCAGTCTGCGGACAGCAGCACAGATACGCAGTATTTT
TRBV9	TRBJ2-3	TRBD2	NA	CASSEPGLGFTDTQYF	TGTGCCAGCAGCGAGCCGGGACTAGGCTTCACAGATACGCAGTATTTT
TRBV7-9	TRBJ2-6	NA	NA	CASSLLGSGANVLTF	TGTGCCAGCAGCTTACTCGGCTCTGGGGCCAACGTCCTGACTTTC
TRBV30	TRBJ1-5	TRBD1	NA	CAWHPGQGKDQPQHF	TGTGCCTGGCATCCGGGACAGGGGAAAGATCAGCCCCAGCATTTT
TRBV7-2	TRBJ2-1	TRBD1	NA	CASSWGQGSYNEQFF	TGTGCCAGCAGCTGGGGACAGGGCTCCTACAATGAGCAGTTCTTC
TRBV6-6	TRBJ2-5	NA	NA	CASSQQKETQYF	TGTGCCAGCAGTCAACAGAAAGAGACCCAGTACTTC
TRBV7-7	TRBJ2-7	TRBD1	NA	CASSLAIKRPGQGYEQYF	TGTGCCAGCAGCTTAGCGATCAAACGGCCCGGACAGGGGTACGAGCAGTACTTC
TRBV6-5	TRBJ2-7	NA	NA	CASSSVTYEQYF	TGTGCCAGCAGTTCGGTCACCTACGAGCAGTACTTC
TRBV4-3	TRBJ1-4	NA	few	CASSQGRGYGANEKLFF	TGCGCCAGCAGCCAAGGAAGAGGGTACGGTGCTAATGAAAAACTGTTTTTT